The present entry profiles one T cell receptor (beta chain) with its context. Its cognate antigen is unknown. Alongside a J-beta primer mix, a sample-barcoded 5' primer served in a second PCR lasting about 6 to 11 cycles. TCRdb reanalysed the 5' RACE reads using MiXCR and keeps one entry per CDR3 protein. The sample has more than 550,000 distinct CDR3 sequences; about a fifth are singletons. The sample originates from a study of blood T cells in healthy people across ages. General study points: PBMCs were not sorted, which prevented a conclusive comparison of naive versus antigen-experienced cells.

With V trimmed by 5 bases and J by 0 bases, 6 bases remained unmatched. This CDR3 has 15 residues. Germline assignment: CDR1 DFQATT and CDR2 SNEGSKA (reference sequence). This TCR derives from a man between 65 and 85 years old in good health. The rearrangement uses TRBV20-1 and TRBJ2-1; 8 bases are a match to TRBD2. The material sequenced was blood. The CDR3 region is CSAPRLALSYNEQFF. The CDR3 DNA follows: TGCAGTGCTCCTCGACTAGCGCTCTCCTACAATGAGCAGTTCTTC.